Listed below are T cell receptor beta chains from one sample, sequenced in a study of T cell changes during pregnancy in multiple sclerosis. Libraries were prepared by immunoSEQ multiplex PCR; TCRdb keeps only in-frame clonotypes and omits some of them. The table lists 100,000 or so clones, 90% to 95% of them singletons, with about 1% in the top ten. Sample: peripheral blood, taken before pregnancy. Source of these receptors: a female donor with multiple sclerosis, enrolled in a pregnancy study. CDR3s include the opening cysteine and the closing phenylalanine or tryptophan. D genes are given only for firm matches. Size tells how often a clone was seen (once, few, many) or the class of an expanded clone, and some rows leave it out.

v_call	clone_size	j_call	d_call	cdr3_aa	cdr3_nt
TRBV28	NA	TRBJ2-1	NA	CASSLQGAGGNEQFF	TGTGCCAGCTCTTTACAGGGGGCGGGAGGCAATGAGCAGTTCTTC
TRBV28	once	TRBJ1-3	NA	CATRLNGGSGNTIYF	TGTGCCACCCGGCTGAACGGAGGCTCTGGAAACACCATATATTTT
TRBV14	NA	TRBJ2-2	TRBD2	CASSQAGGNTGELFF	TGTGCCAGCAGCCAGGCGGGAGGGAACACCGGGGAGCTGTTTTTT
TRBV7-9	NA	TRBJ1-2	TRBD1	CASSSDRVRLTDYGYTF	TGTGCCAGCAGCTCGGACAGGGTTCGACTAACGGACTATGGCTACACCTTC
TRBV18	few	TRBJ1-4	TRBD1	CASSQGQGRKLFF	TGTGCCAGCTCACAAGGACAGGGTAGGAAACTGTTTTTT
TRBV5-1	NA	TRBJ2-1	TRBD2	CASSPLAGGLGEQFF	TGCGCCAGCAGCCCATTAGCGGGAGGGCTTGGAGAGCAGTTCTTC
TRBV11-2	many	TRBJ2-1	NA	CASRSAGTASYNEQFF	TGTGCCAGCAGATCTGCCGGGACTGCCTCCTACAATGAGCAGTTCTTC
TRBV6-1	NA	TRBJ1-2	TRBD1	CTITGVTNYGYTF	TGTACCATTACAGGGGTAACCAACTATGGCTACACCTTC
TRBV9	NA	TRBJ1-2	NA	CASSGEWGAIYGYTF	TGTGCCAGCAGCGGGGAATGGGGAGCCATCTATGGCTACACCTTC
TRBV9	NA	TRBJ1-1	NA	CASSDWAGTEAFF	TGTGCCAGCAGCGACTGGGCGGGGACTGAAGCTTTCTTT
TRBV5-4	NA	TRBJ2-3	TRBD2	CASSYGLAGTDTQYF	TGTGCCAGCAGTTACGGACTAGCGGGCACAGATACGCAGTATTTT
TRBV7-9	NA	TRBJ1-5	TRBD1	CASSLGGDRVQPQHF	TGTGCCAGCAGCTTAGGGGGGGACAGGGTTCAGCCCCAGCATTTT
TRBV7-9	NA	TRBJ2-5	NA	CASSSLSGGETQYF	TGTGCCAGCAGCTCCTTGTCAGGGGGGGAGACCCAGTACTTC
TRBV7-9	NA	TRBJ2-1	TRBD2	CASTTGLAGGLDNEQFF	TGTGCCAGCACCACCGGACTAGCGGGAGGGTTAGACAATGAGCAGTTCTTC
TRBV4-2	NA	TRBJ2-7	TRBD2	CASRPGLAVGDEQYF	TGTGCCAGCAGGCCCGGACTAGCGGTGGGGGACGAGCAGTACTTC
TRBV19	NA	TRBJ1-4	NA	CASSPLRGEGKLFF	TGTGCCAGTAGTCCCCTCCGAGGAGAGGGAAAACTGTTTTTT
TRBV2	NA	TRBJ1-2	NA	CASSLSGDYGYTF	TGTGCCAGCAGCCTTTCGGGAGACTATGGCTACACCTTC
TRBV7-2	NA	TRBJ2-3	TRBD1	CASRQTGGGGTDTQYF	TGTGCCAGCAGACAAACAGGGGGCGGAGGCACAGATACGCAGTATTTT
TRBV6-1	NA	TRBJ1-1	NA	CALEGPNTEAFF	TGTGCCCTAGAGGGTCCGAACACTGAAGCTTTCTTT
TRBV30	once	TRBJ2-3	TRBD1	CAWSPGTGSTDTQYF	TGTGCCTGGAGCCCAGGGACAGGTAGCACAGATACGCAGTATTTT
TRBV11-3	once	TRBJ2-1	TRBD1	CASSLSWTGSDEQFF	TGTGCCAGCAGCTTAAGTTGGACAGGGAGCGATGAGCAGTTCTTC
TRBV21-1	NA	TRBJ1-1	NA	CASSRVRQVINTEAFF	TGTGCCAGCAGCAGGGTGAGACAGGTGATAAACACTGAAGCTTTCTTT
TRBV12-5	few	TRBJ1-1	TRBD1	CASGLVLRRGDTEAFF	TGTGCTAGTGGTTTGGTACTTCGCAGGGGGGACACTGAAGCTTTCTTT
TRBV9	NA	TRBJ1-1	TRBD1	CASSAPGGGTEAFF	TGTGCCAGCAGCGCCCCAGGGGGCGGCACTGAAGCTTTCTTT
TRBV7-8	few	TRBJ1-2	NA	CASSLGEVYGYTF	TGTGCCAGCAGCTTAGGAGAGGTTTATGGCTACACCTTC
TRBV19	NA	TRBJ1-5	NA	CATTTFGGQPQHF	TGTGCCACCACCACTTTCGGGGGTCAGCCCCAGCATTTT
TRBV10-3	once	TRBJ2-7	NA	CAISADQVIYEQYF	TGTGCCATCAGTGCAGACCAGGTTATCTACGAGCAGTACTTC
TRBV27	NA	TRBJ2-7	NA	CASSSSYEQYF	TGTGCCAGCAGTTCTTCCTACGAGCAGTACTTC
TRBV30	NA	TRBJ1-3	NA	CAWSANGPPSGNTIYF	TGTGCCTGGAGTGCCAATGGCCCTCCCTCTGGAAACACCATATATTTT
TRBV10-3	NA	TRBJ2-3	NA	CAIRQEGDTQYF	TGTGCCATCAGGCAAGAGGGAGATACGCAGTATTTT
TRBV29-1	NA	TRBJ2-7	NA	CSVANSPYEQYF	TGCAGCGTTGCTAACAGTCCCTACGAGCAGTACTTC
TRBV4-1	NA	TRBJ1-2	NA	CASSQDPRNYGYTF	TGCGCCAGCAGCCAAGACCCACGGAACTATGGCTACACCTTC
TRBV6-1	NA	TRBJ1-2	TRBD1	CATLPGTGKGYTF	TGTGCCACCTTACCCGGGACAGGGAAGGGCTACACCTTC
TRBV7-8	NA	TRBJ2-2	NA	CASSSDRIGTGELFF	TGTGCCAGCAGCTCCGACAGGATCGGAACCGGGGAGCTGTTTTTT
TRBV4-1	NA	TRBJ2-7	TRBD1	CASSHARDRSSYEQYF	TGCGCCAGCAGCCATGCCCGGGACAGGAGCTCCTACGAGCAGTACTTC
TRBV2	NA	TRBJ2-1	NA	CASSEVGIGSNEQFF	TGTGCCAGCAGTGAAGTCGGGATAGGGAGCAATGAGCAGTTCTTC
TRBV6-5	NA	TRBJ2-7	NA	CASSYSVNSPYEQYF	TGTGCCAGCAGTTACAGTGTTAACTCCCCCTACGAGCAGTACTTC
TRBV5-1	NA	TRBJ2-6	NA	CASRQASGANVLTF	TGCGCCAGCAGGCAGGCCTCTGGGGCCAACGTCCTGACTTTC
TRBV27	once	TRBJ2-1	NA	CASSLGALSYNEQFF	TGTGCCAGCAGTTTGGGCGCGCTCTCATACAATGAGCAGTTCTTC
TRBV28	NA	TRBJ2-1	TRBD2	CASCTQGLAAKQFF	TGTGCCAGCTGTACACAGGGACTAGCGGCTAAGCAGTTCTTC
TRBV6-5	NA	TRBJ1-2	TRBD1	CASSYSKLTGDYGYTF	TGTGCCAGCAGTTACTCGAAATTAACAGGGGACTATGGCTACACCTTC
TRBV7-2	NA	TRBJ2-7	NA	CASSLDVGAREQYF	TGTGCCAGCAGCTTAGATGTGGGGGCGAGGGAGCAGTACTTC